Listed below are T cell receptor beta chains from one sample, sequenced in a study of shared clonotypes between healthy human individuals. TCRdb's copy holds only in-frame clones and misses some; the assay was immunoSEQ multiplex PCR. The table shows millions of clones, with more than 85% occurring only once. What was sequenced was naive CD8+ T cells from PBMCs. The receptor set was obtained from a man aged 18 to 30 in good health. Some clones in this sample may be carry-over from other donors' samples. CDR3s include the opening cysteine and the closing phenylalanine or tryptophan. D genes are given only for firm matches. Part of the rows lack a size; the others show once, few, many or a class for expanded clones.

j_gene: TRBJ2-7
abundance: -
d_gene: -
v_gene: TRBV7-9
CDR3nt: TGTGCCAGCAGCTTAGTACGCTCCGACGAGCAGTACTTC
CDR3aa: CASSLVRSDEQYF

j_gene: TRBJ2-7
abundance: -
d_gene: -
v_gene: TRBV4-2
CDR3nt: TGTGCCAGCAGCCAAGATCCCGGACTAGAAGGGGGGTGGGAGCAGTACTTC
CDR3aa: CASSQDPGLEGGWEQYF

j_gene: TRBJ1-3
abundance: -
d_gene: -
v_gene: TRBV20-1
CDR3nt: TGCAGTGCTAGTGACAGAAACACCATATATTTT
CDR3aa: CSASDRNTIYF

j_gene: TRBJ1-1
abundance: -
d_gene: TRBD1
v_gene: TRBV4-1
CDR3nt: TGCGCCAGCAGCCTCGGGGACAGGGCCACTGAAGCTTTCTTT
CDR3aa: CASSLGDRATEAFF

j_gene: TRBJ1-2
abundance: once
d_gene: TRBD1
v_gene: TRBV4-3
CDR3nt: TGCGCCAGCAGCCAAGATAGAGGCAGGGGGCCCTATGGCTACACCTTC
CDR3aa: CASSQDRGRGPYGYTF

j_gene: TRBJ2-5
abundance: -
d_gene: TRBD2
v_gene: TRBV2
CDR3nt: TGTGCCAGCACGCCTAGCGGGATGGGTGAGACCCAGTACTTC
CDR3aa: CASTPSGMGETQYF

j_gene: TRBJ2-7
abundance: -
d_gene: TRBD2
v_gene: TRBV9
CDR3nt: TGTGCCAGCAGCGTAGCCGGGACTAGCGGGTCCGACGAGCAGTACTTC
CDR3aa: CASSVAGTSGSDEQYF

j_gene: TRBJ1-5
abundance: -
d_gene: -
v_gene: TRBV4-1
CDR3nt: TGCGCCAGCAGCCAAGTAGATTATAGCAATCAGCCCCAGCATTTT
CDR3aa: CASSQVDYSNQPQHF

j_gene: TRBJ2-1
abundance: -
d_gene: -
v_gene: TRBV7-9
CDR3nt: TGTGCCAGCAGCTTAGTGGGAGACGGCAATGAGCAGTTCTTC
CDR3aa: CASSLVGDGNEQFF

j_gene: TRBJ1-1
abundance: -
d_gene: -
v_gene: TRBV7-3
CDR3nt: TGTGCCAGCAGCTTAACAGGGGGGCGCACTGAAGCTTTCTTT
CDR3aa: CASSLTGGRTEAFF

j_gene: TRBJ1-1
abundance: -
d_gene: -
v_gene: TRBV7-9
CDR3nt: TGTGCCAGCAGCTCCCAGGGACCGCGGGACACTGAAGCTTTCTTT
CDR3aa: CASSSQGPRDTEAFF

j_gene: TRBJ2-3
abundance: -
d_gene: TRBD2
v_gene: TRBV28
CDR3nt: TGTGCCAGCAGTACTGGACTAGCTACAGATACGCAGTATTTT
CDR3aa: CASSTGLATDTQYF

j_gene: TRBJ2-7
abundance: -
d_gene: -
v_gene: TRBV18
CDR3nt: TGTGCCAGCTCACCCCAGGGACGGGGGAGCTCCTACGAGCAGTACTTC
CDR3aa: CASSPQGRGSSYEQYF

j_gene: TRBJ2-7
abundance: -
d_gene: -
v_gene: TRBV5-8
CDR3nt: TGTGCCAGCAGCTTGGGAGGTTTCAGGGCACCCTACGAGCAGTACTTC
CDR3aa: CASSLGGFRAPYEQYF

j_gene: TRBJ1-2
abundance: -
d_gene: TRBD1
v_gene: TRBV9
CDR3nt: TGTGCCAGCAGCGCCTTGACAGGGTCCTATGGCTACACCTTC
CDR3aa: CASSALTGSYGYTF

j_gene: TRBJ2-2
abundance: once
d_gene: -
v_gene: TRBV19
CDR3nt: TGTGCCAGTAGGTTCGCGGGAAACGGGGAGCTGTTTTTT
CDR3aa: CASRFAGNGELFF

j_gene: TRBJ2-5
abundance: -
d_gene: TRBD2
v_gene: TRBV27
CDR3nt: TGTGCCAGCAGTTTATGGGGGGGAGAGACCCAGTACTTC
CDR3aa: CASSLWGGETQYF

j_gene: TRBJ2-1
abundance: -
d_gene: TRBD2
v_gene: TRBV11-2
CDR3nt: TGTGCCAGCAGCTTACCAAGCCCCCGACTAGCGGGACCTTACAATGAGCAGTTCTTC
CDR3aa: CASSLPSPRLAGPYNEQFF

j_gene: TRBJ2-2
abundance: -
d_gene: -
v_gene: TRBV29-1
CDR3nt: -
CDR3aa: CSVPSGRRAGELFF

j_gene: TRBJ2-7
abundance: -
d_gene: -
v_gene: TRBV30
CDR3nt: TGTGCCTGGAGCGACAACTCCTACGAGCAGTACTTC
CDR3aa: CAWSDNSYEQYF

j_gene: TRBJ1-1
abundance: -
d_gene: -
v_gene: TRBV28
CDR3nt: TGTGCCAGCAGTTTATTATCGGGGAACACTGAAGCTTTCTTT
CDR3aa: CASSLLSGNTEAFF

j_gene: TRBJ1-5
abundance: -
d_gene: -
v_gene: TRBV25-1
CDR3nt: TGTGCCAGCCGCCCTGATAGCAATCAGCCCCAGCATTTT
CDR3aa: CASRPDSNQPQHF

j_gene: TRBJ2-7
abundance: -
d_gene: TRBD2
v_gene: TRBV10-3
CDR3nt: TGTGCCATCACTAGTACCCCCGGGACTAGCCTCTACGAGCAGTACTTC
CDR3aa: CAITSTPGTSLYEQYF

j_gene: TRBJ1-1
abundance: -
d_gene: -
v_gene: TRBV5-4
CDR3nt: TGTGCCAGCAGCTTAGCCAGGGGAGGTGAAGCTTTCTTT
CDR3aa: CASSLARGGEAFF

j_gene: TRBJ2-7
abundance: -
d_gene: -
v_gene: TRBV19
CDR3nt: TGTGCCAACCGGGACACGGCCTCCTACGAGCAGTACTTC
CDR3aa: CANRDTASYEQYF

j_gene: TRBJ2-2
abundance: -
d_gene: TRBD2
v_gene: TRBV30
CDR3nt: TGTGCCTGGAGCGGACTAGCGGGAGAGTTCACCGGGGAGCTGTTTTTT
CDR3aa: CAWSGLAGEFTGELFF

j_gene: TRBJ2-7
abundance: -
d_gene: TRBD1
v_gene: TRBV4-2
CDR3nt: TGTGCCAGCAGCCAAGATCCGGGACAGGGGTCCTACGAGCAGTACTTC
CDR3aa: CASSQDPGQGSYEQYF

j_gene: TRBJ1-2
abundance: -
d_gene: TRBD1
v_gene: TRBV10-3
CDR3nt: TGTGCCATCAGTGAGGCCCTAGGGGGCCGAGATGGCTACACCTTC
CDR3aa: CAISEALGGRDGYTF

j_gene: TRBJ2-7
abundance: -
d_gene: -
v_gene: TRBV7-9
CDR3nt: TGTGCCAGCAGCTCCCCCCTGGGGCCCTACGAGCAGTACTTC
CDR3aa: CASSSPLGPYEQYF

j_gene: TRBJ2-1
abundance: -
d_gene: -
v_gene: TRBV29-1
CDR3nt: TGCAGCGTTGAAGACCCCACTGGGAACTCCTACAATGAGCAGTTCTTC
CDR3aa: CSVEDPTGNSYNEQFF

j_gene: TRBJ2-1
abundance: -
d_gene: TRBD2
v_gene: TRBV4-1
CDR3nt: TGCGCCAGCAGCCAGTGGTTAGCGGGAGCGCAAAACAATGAGCAGTTCTTC
CDR3aa: CASSQWLAGAQNNEQFF

j_gene: TRBJ2-5
abundance: -
d_gene: -
v_gene: TRBV7-9
CDR3nt: TGTGCCAGCAGCTTATTAGTAGGCTACGAGACCCAGTACTTC
CDR3aa: CASSLLVGYETQYF

j_gene: TRBJ2-3
abundance: -
d_gene: -
v_gene: TRBV4-1
CDR3nt: TGCGCCAGCAGCCCTCGACAGGCCCCAGATACGCAGTATTTT
CDR3aa: CASSPRQAPDTQYF

j_gene: TRBJ1-2
abundance: -
d_gene: TRBD1
v_gene: TRBV7-9
CDR3nt: TGTGCCAGCAGCCCCTTTGGGCCGGACAGGGAGGCGGGCACCTTC
CDR3aa: CASSPFGPDREAGTF

j_gene: TRBJ2-1
abundance: few
d_gene: -
v_gene: TRBV19
CDR3nt: TGTGCCAGTAGTGACAGCGGAGTTAACAATGAGCAGTTCTTC
CDR3aa: CASSDSGVNNEQFF

j_gene: TRBJ1-2
abundance: -
d_gene: -
v_gene: TRBV9
CDR3nt: TGTGCCAGCAGCGTAGGGTCAGTCTATGGCTACACCTTC
CDR3aa: CASSVGSVYGYTF